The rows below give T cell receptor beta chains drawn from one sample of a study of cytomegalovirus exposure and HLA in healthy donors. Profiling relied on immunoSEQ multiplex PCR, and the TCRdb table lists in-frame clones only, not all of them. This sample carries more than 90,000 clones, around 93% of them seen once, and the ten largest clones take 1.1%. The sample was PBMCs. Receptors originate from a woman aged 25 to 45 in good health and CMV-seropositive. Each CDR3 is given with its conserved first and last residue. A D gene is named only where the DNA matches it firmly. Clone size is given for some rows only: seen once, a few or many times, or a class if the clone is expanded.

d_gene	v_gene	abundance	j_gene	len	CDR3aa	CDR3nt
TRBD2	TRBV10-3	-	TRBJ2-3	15	CAIRKSGIESDTQYF	TGTGCCATCAGAAAAAGCGGGATCGAGTCAGATACGCAGTATTTT
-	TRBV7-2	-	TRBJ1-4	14	CASSLVETDEKLFF	TGTGCCAGCAGCTTGGTCGAAACGGATGAAAAACTGTTTTTT
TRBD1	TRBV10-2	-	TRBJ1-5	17	CASSDVKGQGEFQPQHF	TGCGCCAGCAGTGATGTCAAAGGACAGGGGGAGTTTCAGCCCCAGCATTTT
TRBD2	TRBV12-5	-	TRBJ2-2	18	CASGLGHWGEGRAGELFF	TGTGCTAGTGGTTTGGGACACTGGGGGGAGGGGCGAGCCGGGGAGCTGTTTTTT
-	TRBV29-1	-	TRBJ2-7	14	CSVVEGEWSYEQYF	TGCAGCGTTGTCGAGGGTGAATGGAGTTACGAGCAGTACTTC
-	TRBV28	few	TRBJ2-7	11	CASNEGYEQYF	TGTGCCAGCAACGAGGGCTACGAGCAGTACTTC
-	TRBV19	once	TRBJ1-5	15	CASSTGGGSNQPQHF	TGTGCCAGTAGTACGGGGGGGGGCAGCAATCAGCCCCAGCATTTT
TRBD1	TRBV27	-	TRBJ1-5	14	CASSSLQGNQPQHF	TGTGCCAGCAGTTCATTACAGGGGAATCAGCCCCAGCATTTT
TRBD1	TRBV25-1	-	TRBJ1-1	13	CASLGQGHFEAFF	TGTGCCAGCCTGGGACAGGGGCATTTTGAAGCTTTCTTT
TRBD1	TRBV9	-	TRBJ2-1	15	CASSVAGTVLNEQFF	TGTGCCAGCAGCGTAGCCGGGACAGTCTTAAATGAGCAGTTCTTC
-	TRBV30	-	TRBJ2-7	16	CAWSPPQGTFGYEQYF	TGTGCCTGGAGTCCGCCACAGGGTACCTTTGGTTACGAGCAGTACTTC
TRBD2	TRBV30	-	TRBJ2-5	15	CAWRVGSSGEETQYF	TGTGCCTGGAGAGTAGGGTCTAGCGGAGAAGAGACCCAGTACTTC
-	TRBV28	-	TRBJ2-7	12	CASSQIVSGQYF	TGTGCCAGCAGTCAAATAGTTTCTGGGCAGTACTTC
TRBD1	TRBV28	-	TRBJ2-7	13	CASSFRGLGEQYF	TGTGCCAGCAGTTTCAGGGGGCTTGGGGAGCAGTACTTC
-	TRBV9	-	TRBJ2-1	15	CASSVGSGSYNEQFF	TGTGCCAGCAGCGTAGGCTCAGGGTCCTACAATGAGCAGTTCTTC
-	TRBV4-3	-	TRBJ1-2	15	CASSQEVVNTYGYTF	TGCGCCAGCAGCCAAGAGGTGGTAAACACGTATGGCTACACCTTC
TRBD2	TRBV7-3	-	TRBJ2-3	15	CASSLKAGGPGTQYF	TGTGCCAGCAGCTTAAAAGCGGGAGGGCCGGGTACGCAGTATTTT
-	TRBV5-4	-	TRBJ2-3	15	CASSLPDRRTDTQYF	TGTGCCAGCAGCCTTCCGGACAGACGCACAGATACGCAGTATTTT
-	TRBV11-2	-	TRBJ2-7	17	CASSLVGWGRGSYEQYF	TGTGCCAGCAGCTTAGTAGGTTGGGGCAGGGGCTCCTACGAGCAGTACTTC
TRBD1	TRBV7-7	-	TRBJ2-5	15	CASSFERGLRETQYF	TGTGCCAGCAGCTTCGAAAGGGGGCTTCGAGAGACCCAGTACTTC
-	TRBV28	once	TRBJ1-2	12	CASSLPDSGYTF	TGTGCCAGCAGTTTACCGGACAGCGGCTACACCTTC
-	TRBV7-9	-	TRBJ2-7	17	CASSLARGRVFSYEQYF	TGTGCCAGCAGCTTAGCGCGCGGGCGGGTCTTCTCCTACGAGCAGTACTTC
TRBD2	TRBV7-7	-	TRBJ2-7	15	CASSRLAGAPYEQYF	TGTGCCAGCAGCCGACTAGCGGGAGCCCCCTACGAGCAGTACTTC
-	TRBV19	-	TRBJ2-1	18	CASKASRSRSSSYNEQFF	TGTGCCAGTAAGGCGTCACGTAGCCGATCGAGCTCCTACAATGAGCAGTTCTTC
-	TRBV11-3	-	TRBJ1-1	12	CASSEEGSEAFF	TGTGCCAGCAGCGAGGAGGGATCTGAAGCTTTCTTT
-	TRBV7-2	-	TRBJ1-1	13	CASSLGGGTEAFF	TGTGCCAGCAGCTTAGGAGGGGGCACTGAAGCTTTCTTT
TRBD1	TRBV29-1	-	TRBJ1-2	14	CSVAGDRGIYGYTF	TGCAGCGTTGCGGGGGACAGGGGAATATATGGCTACACCTTC
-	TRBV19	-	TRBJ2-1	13	CASSILSDNEQFF	TGTGCCAGTAGTATTCTCAGTGACAATGAGCAGTTCTTC
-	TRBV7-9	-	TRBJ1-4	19	CASSDQRGPGDATNEKLFF	TGTGCCAGCAGCGATCAGAGGGGACCGGGAGATGCAACTAATGAAAAACTGTTTTTT
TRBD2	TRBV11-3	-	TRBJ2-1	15	CASSLGGRAYNEQFF	TGTGCCAGCAGCTTAGGCGGGAGGGCTTACAATGAGCAGTTCTTC
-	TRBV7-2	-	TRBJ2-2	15	CASSFPRARPGELFF	TGTGCCAGCAGCTTCCCGAGGGCCCGACCCGGGGAGCTGTTTTTT
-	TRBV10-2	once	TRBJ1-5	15	CASSDMGQVGQPQHF	TGCGCCAGCAGTGATATGGGGCAGGTTGGTCAGCCCCAGCATTTT
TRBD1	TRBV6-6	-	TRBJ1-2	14	CASTAGQGANGYTF	TGTGCCAGCACCGCGGGACAGGGGGCCAATGGCTACACCTTC
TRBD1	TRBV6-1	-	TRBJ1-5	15	CASSTDRVSNQPQHF	TGTGCCAGCAGTACGGACAGGGTTAGCAATCAGCCCCAGCATTTT
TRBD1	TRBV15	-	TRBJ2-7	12	CATSGTGYEQYF	TGTGCCACCAGCGGGACAGGGTACGAGCAGTACTTC
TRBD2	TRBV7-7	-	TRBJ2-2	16	CASSPTSGTYTGELFF	TGTGCCAGCAGCCCCACTAGCGGGACCTACACCGGGGAGCTGTTTTTT
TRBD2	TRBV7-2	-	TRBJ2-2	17	CASSSGTSGINTGELFF	TGTGCCAGCAGCTCAGGGACTAGCGGGATTAACACCGGGGAGCTGTTTTTT
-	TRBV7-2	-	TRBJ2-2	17	CASSSRTTAANTGELFF	TGTGCCAGCAGCTCGCGGACTACCGCCGCGAACACCGGGGAGCTGTTTTTT
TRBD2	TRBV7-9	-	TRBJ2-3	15	CASSLALAGVDTQYF	TGTGCCAGCAGCTTAGCCCTAGCGGGAGTAGATACGCAGTATTTT
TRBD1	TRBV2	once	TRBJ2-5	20	CASRAPGTGAPITIQETQYF	TGTGCCAGCAGGGCCCCGGGGACAGGGGCCCCCATAACAATTCAAGAGACCCAGTACTTC
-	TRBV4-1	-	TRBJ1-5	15	CASSQGEYSNQPQHF	TGCGCCAGCAGCCAAGGCGAGTATAGCAATCAGCCCCAGCATTTT
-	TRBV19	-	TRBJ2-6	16	CASSRTGRAGANVLTF	TGTGCCAGTAGTCGGACAGGGAGGGCTGGGGCCAACGTCCTGACTTTC
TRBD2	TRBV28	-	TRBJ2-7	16	CASSLTGTRVAYEQYF	TGTGCCAGCAGCCTTACCGGGACTAGAGTGGCCTACGAGCAGTACTTC
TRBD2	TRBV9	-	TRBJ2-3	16	CASSPTTAGATDTQYF	TGTGCCAGCAGCCCCACTACAGCGGGAGCTACAGATACGCAGTATTTT
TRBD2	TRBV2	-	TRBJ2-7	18	CASSDPTFFAGASGEQYF	TGTGCCAGCAGTGACCCGACCTTTTTCGCGGGAGCGTCGGGCGAGCAGTACTTC
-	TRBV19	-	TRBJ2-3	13	CASRDSRTDTQYF	TGTGCCAGTAGGGACTCACGCACAGATACGCAGTATTTT